The 20 T cell receptor beta chains in this list originate from one sample, sequenced in a study of blood T cell repertoires in COVID-19. TCRdb's table, derived via immunoSEQ multiplex PCR, lists solely in-frame clones and lacks some. The data show approximately 230,000 clones, 65% to 85% seen once. The sequencing sample was made of peripheral blood. The receptors were sampled from an older man with acute or convalescent COVID-19.

The chain carries TRBV6-4 and TRBJ2-1, with TRBD2 matching 7 bases. The CDR3 is 13 residues long. Germline trimming cut 6 bases from V and 6 bases from J; bases unmatched to any gene: 5. From germline, CDR1 is MRHNA and CDR2 SNTAGT. CDR3 sequence reads: CASRRSGANEQFF. As DNA, the CDR3 is TGTGCCAGCAGACGAAGCGGGGCCAATGAGCAGTTCTTC.

The gene calls are TRBV14 and TRBJ2-7; 11 positions agree with TRBD2. After removal of 1 base from V and 2 bases from J, the junction contained 10 bases not matched to a gene. This CDR3 contains 18 residues. Germline V gene lookup returns CDR1 SGHDN and CDR2 FVKESK. CDR3 region: CASSQGLAGGPGAYEQYF. Written as DNA, the CDR3 is TGTGCCAGCAGCCAAGGTCTAGCGGGAGGTCCCGGGGCCTACGAGCAGTACTTC.

This chain links TRBV5-8 with TRBJ2-6; D gene unclear. Trimming stripped 4 bases from V and 8 bases from J, with 19 bases between. Germline V lookup: CDR1 SGHTS, CDR2 YDEGEE. The CDR3 loop spans 16 amino acids. The CDR3 is CASSPWSSGGTNVLTF. The CDR3 DNA is TGTGCCAGCAGCCCTTGGTCTTCGGGTGGCACCAACGTCCTGACTTTC.

This clone was seen more than once but under ten times. The V gene is TRBV18, the J gene TRBJ2-1; TRBD2 matches at 13 bases. V was pared by 2 bases and J by 6 bases, with 7 bases of the junction left unmatched. The CDR3 has 17 amino acids. Germline V CDR1 and CDR2: KGHSH, LQKENI. The CDR3 DNA reads as TGTGCCAGCTCACCAGTCAAAGGGACTAGCGGGGTCAATGAGCAGTTCTTC. This translates into CASSPVKGTSGVNEQFF.

The J gene is TRBJ1-2, the V gene TRBV4-2; 7 positions agree with TRBD1. Germline-derived CDR1 and CDR2 are LGHNA and YNFKEQ. With V trimmed by 2 bases and J by 0 bases, 3 bases remained unmatched. This CDR3 is built from 15 residues. CDR3 sequence reads: CASSQKGTANYGYTF. The CDR3 region has the DNA TGTGCCAGCAGCCAAAAGGGGACAGCTAACTATGGCTACACCTTC.

This clone was found once. The chain employs TRBV5-4 and TRBJ2-2; 7 bases agree with TRBD2. The V gene end was trimmed by 0 bases and the J gene end by 0 bases; junction bases not matched to a gene: 11. Per the germline V gene, CDR1 is SGHNT and CDR2 is YYREEE (reference sequence). CDR3 length equals 19 residues. CDR3 sequence reads: CASSLGGGTSPTNTGELFF. CDR3 bases: TGTGCCAGCAGCTTGGGCGGGGGTACTAGCCCGACGAACACCGGGGAGCTGTTTTTT.

The chain combines TRBV18 with TRBJ2-2; possibly TRBD2 for D (6 bases). The length of the CDR3 is 13 residues. CDR1 KGHSH and CDR2 LQKENI come from the germline V gene. V was pared by 3 bases and J by 5 bases, with 7 bases between. CDR3: CASSPAGTGELFF. For the CDR3, the DNA is TGTGCCAGCTCACCGGCGGGGACCGGGGAGCTGTTTTTT.

Here the CDR3 reads CSGRAAGETQYF. CDR3 in DNA: TGCAGCGGGCGCGCGGCTGGCGAGACCCAGTACTTC. The chain joins TRBV29-1 to TRBJ2-5, with D hard to call. CDR1 SQVTM and CDR2 ANQGSEA come from the germline V gene. Trimming took 7 bases from V and 5 from J, leaving 14 bases between them. CDR3 length: 12 amino acids. Full variable domain (remainder filled in from reference TRBV29-1 and TRBJ2-5): SAVISQKPSRDICQRGTSLTIQCQVDSQVTMMFWYRQQPGQSLTLIATANQGSEATYESGFVIDKFPISRPNLTFSTLTVSNMSPEDSSIYLCSGRAAGETQYFGPGTRLLVL.

The rearrangement links TRBV7-2 to TRBJ2-1, with 8 nucleotides matching TRBD2. The CDR3 loop spans 14 amino acids. The J segment lost 10 bases and the V segment lost 5 bases, leaving 10 bases of the junction unmatched. From germline, CDR1 is SGHTA and CDR2 FQGNSA. The CDR3 coding sequence is TGTGCCAGCAGCCCAATTGGACTAGCTGGCGAGCAGTTCTTC. Its protein is CASSPIGLAGEQFF.

This chain joins TRBV18 and TRBJ2-1; 9 bases are shared with TRBD2. The germline CDR1 and CDR2 sequences are KGHSH and LQKENI. The CDR3 runs 15 residues. V was clipped by 4 bases and J by 4 bases; unmatched bases: 5. In nucleotides, the CDR3 is TGTGCCAGCTCACTCTCGACTAGCGGATACAATGAGCAGTTCTTC. Its translation is CASSLSTSGYNEQFF.

This rearrangement joins TRBV5-1 to TRBJ2-5; 11 bases are shared with TRBD2. Germline V gene sequence: CDR1 SGHRS, CDR2 YFSETQ. CDR3 size: 17 residues. V was clipped by 4 bases and J by 2 bases; unmatched bases: 10. The CDR3 DNA is TGCGCCAGCAGCCTTGTGGCGGGACTAGCGGTTCAAGAGACCCAGTACTTC. It yields the protein CASSLVAGLAVQETQYF.

The chain joins TRBV6-5 to TRBJ2-7; 8 bases are shared with TRBD2. This CDR3 comprises 16 residues. Per germline, CDR1 MNHEY and CDR2 SVGAGI. V was pared by 4 bases and J by 2 bases, with 10 bases of the junction left unmatched. CDR3 in amino acids: CASSFASSGVTYEQYF. The CDR3 DNA is TGTGCCAGCAGTTTTGCCAGTAGCGGGGTCACCTACGAGCAGTACTTC.

The chain couples TRBV28 to TRBJ1-2, with TRBD1 identical over 8 bases. This CDR3 region has 14 residues. Per germline, CDR1 MDHEN and CDR2 SYDVKM. V trimming: 8 bases; J trimming: 4 bases; junction bases outside the gene matches: 9. CDR3 in amino acids: CASLIPGGFYGYTF. CDR3 nucleotide sequence: TGTGCCAGCCTAATCCCAGGGGGCTTCTATGGCTACACCTTC.

CDR3 sequence reads: CACSTRTSGANVLTF. CDR3 nucleotide sequence: TGTGCCTGCTCTACCCGAACCTCTGGGGCCAACGTCCTGACTTTC. The chain has TRBV30 and TRBJ2-6; the D is unclear. Germline V gives CDR1 GTSNPN, CDR2 SVGIG (reference sequence). The CDR3 runs to 15 residues. The germline V and J ends were trimmed by 6 bases and 0 bases, with 12 bases remaining between them.

This clone was counted between two and nine times. The rearrangement uses TRBV20-1 and TRBJ2-5; D remains unclear. Germline loops: CDR1 DFQATT, CDR2 SNEGSKA (reference sequence). Trimming shortened V by 5 bases and J by 9 bases, and 10 bases separated the two germline ends. This CDR3 spans 10 amino acids. CDR3 residues: CSAPILAQYF. CDR3 bases: TGCAGTGCTCCGATCTTAGCCCAGTACTTC.

The chain is built from TRBV15 and TRBJ1-5; 9 bases match TRBD1. This CDR3 has 14 residues. Per the germline V gene, CDR1 is LNHNV and CDR2 is YYDKDF (reference sequence). After removal of 4 bases from V and 7 bases from J, the junction contained 5 bases not matched to a gene. CDR3 in amino acids: CATSIPGTGQPQHF. The CDR3 bases are TGTGCCACCAGCATACCAGGGACAGGGCAGCCCCAGCATTTT.

V gene TRBV24-1 combines with J gene TRBJ2-2, with D perhaps TRBD2 (5 bases). In germline, CDR1 is KGHDR, CDR2 SFDVKD. The CDR3 length is 15 residues. The ends were cut back, 11 bases at V and 1 base at J, with 16 bases in the middle. The CDR3 nucleotides are TGTGCCATCTCCGGTCGGACTGGGAACACCGGGGAGCTGTTTTTT. Protein product: CAISGRTGNTGELFF.

This chain's CDR3 is CASSQSRDRGQGNQPQHF. The CDR3 DNA sequence: TGTGCCAGCAGCCAGTCCCGGGACAGGGGGCAGGGCAATCAGCCCCAGCATTTT. This chain links TRBV5-4 with TRBJ1-5, with 12 bases that match TRBD1. This CDR3 spans 18 amino acids. With 4 bases clipped from V and 2 bases from J, the junction kept 10 bases outside the gene matches. Germline V lookup: CDR1 SGHNT, CDR2 YYREEE (reference sequence).

This rearrangement joins TRBV24-1 to TRBJ2-2; tentatively, D is TRBD2 (5 bases). This CDR3 has 16 residues. Germline V gene data show CDR1 as KGHDR and CDR2 as SFDVKD. V lost 4 bases and J lost 5, with 16 bases in between. CDR3 DNA: TGTGCCACCAGTGACCGGACCCCGGGAAGGACCGGGGAGCTGTTTTTT. This gives the protein CATSDRTPGRTGELFF.

The chain carries TRBV27 and TRBJ2-5; 14 bases align to TRBD2. The length of the CDR3 is 15 residues. Trimming at V came to 6 bases and at J to 5 bases, leaving 5 bases not matched to a gene. Germline CDR1 and CDR2: MNHEY and SMNVEV (reference sequence). The CDR3 reads CASSRLAGGVETQYF. DNA for the CDR3: TGTGCCAGCAGCCGACTAGCGGGGGGGGTGGAGACCCAGTACTTC.